The source of this T cell receptor beta chain is a study of blood T cell repertoires in COVID-19. Across the study: Acute and convalescent COVID-19 specimens originated in the United States, Italy and Spain.

Turning to this clone: Compared with germline, one end of the junction differs, possibly owing to a read error.

Original methodology: The authors estimated nucleated cell counts from reference gene primer amplification. The data were produced by immunoSEQ multiplex PCR, yet TCRdb's version contains in-frame clones alone and is incomplete. The DNA gave D and trimming, while V, J and clone size come from that table. The sample holds 250,000 or so clones, about 80% seen once. Participants were aged about 18 to 100 years, lived in some 23 US areas, and enrolled virtually. Clinical history as reported by participants underpinned cohort assignment. The CDR3 totals 15 residues. CDR1 and CDR2 from the germline V gene are LGHNA and YNFKEQ.

The specimen was PBMCs or T cells enriched from blood (not recorded which). The chain links TRBV4-2 to TRBJ1-5; 7 bases match TRBD1. The TCR was taken from a man aged 50 to 59 who had recovered from COVID-19. The DNA for the CDR3 is TGTGCCAGCAACCAAACGACAGGGACCAATCAGCCCCAGCATTTT. Amino acid sequence: CASNQTTGTNQPQHF.